Included here is one T cell receptor (beta chain) sequence, with context. Its antigen is still unknown. Germline V lookup: CDR1 SGHVS, CDR2 FQNEAQ. V lost 4 bases and J 2 bases, leaving 7 bases between the germline ends. This CDR3 region has 13 residues. The source of the sample is a study of shared clonotypes between healthy human individuals. Study-wide results and limits: Sampling covered blood only; tissue repertoires likely differ.

Here immunoSEQ multiplex PCR was the method, and the copy in TCRdb shows in-frame clones only, minus some. The data show 850,000 to 1,100,000 clones, roughly 80% seen once. This rearrangement joins TRBV7-8 to TRBJ2-3; D remains unclear. This receptor was identified in a man between 18 and 35 years old in good health. Some clones in this sample may be carry-over from other donors' samples. Sequenced sample: memory CD4+ T cells from PBMCs. Subset described: CD45RA-negative fraction. CDR3 in DNA: TGTGCCAGCAGCTCACGTGCCACAGATACGCAGTATTTT. The encoded protein is CASSSRATDTQYF. Combining the CDR3 with reference TRBV7-8 and TRBJ2-3 gives the whole variable domain GAGVSQSPRYKVAKRGQDVALRCDPISGHVSLFWYQQALGQGPEFLTYFQNEAQLDKSGLPSDRFFAERPEGSVSTLKIQRTQQEDSAVYLCASSSRATDTQYFGPGTRLTVL.